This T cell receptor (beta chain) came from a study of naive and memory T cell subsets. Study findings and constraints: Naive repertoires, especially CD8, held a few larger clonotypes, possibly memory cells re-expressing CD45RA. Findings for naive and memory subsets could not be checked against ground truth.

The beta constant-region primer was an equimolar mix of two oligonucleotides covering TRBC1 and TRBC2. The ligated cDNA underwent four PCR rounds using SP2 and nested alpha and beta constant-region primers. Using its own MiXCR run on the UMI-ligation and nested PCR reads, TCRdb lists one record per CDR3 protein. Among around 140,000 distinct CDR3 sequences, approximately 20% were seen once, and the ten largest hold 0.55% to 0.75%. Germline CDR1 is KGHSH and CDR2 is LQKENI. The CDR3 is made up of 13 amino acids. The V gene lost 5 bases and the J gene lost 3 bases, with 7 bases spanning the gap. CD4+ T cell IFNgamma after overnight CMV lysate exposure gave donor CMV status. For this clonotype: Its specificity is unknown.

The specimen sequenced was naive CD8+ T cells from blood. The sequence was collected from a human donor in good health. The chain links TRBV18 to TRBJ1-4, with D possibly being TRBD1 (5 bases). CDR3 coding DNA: TGTGCCAGCTCAGGGGGATCTAATGAAAAACTGTTTTTT. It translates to CASSGGSNEKLFF. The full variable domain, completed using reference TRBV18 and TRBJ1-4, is NAGVMQNPRHLVRRRGQEARLRCSPMKGHSHVYWYRQLPEEGLKFMVYLQKENIIDESGMPKERFSAEFPKEGPSILRIQQVVRGDSAAYFCASSGGSNEKLFFGSGTQLSVL.